Below, 6 T cell receptor beta chains from the same sample are listed, as sequenced in a study of T-cell reconstitution after alpha-beta-depleted transplantation in children. The TCRbeta library incorporated unique molecular identifiers. A single record per CDR3 protein comes from TCRdb applying MiXCR to the PCR reads. The sample includes 500,000 to 600,000 distinct CDR3 sequences, approximately 30% of them seen just once. The source material was PBMCs, sampled before TCRalphabeta/CD19-depleted stem cell transplant. All receptors come from a boy younger than two with Wiskott-Aldrich syndrome, due to receive a stem cell transplant.

V gene TRBV12-3 or TRBV12-4 combines with J gene TRBJ2-7; 8 positions agree with TRBD2. Trimming at V came to 6 bases and at J to 3 bases, leaving 4 bases not matched to a gene. CDR3 length: 13 residues. In DNA form, the CDR3 reads TGTGCCAGCAGACATACTAGCGGCTACGAGCAGTACTTC. Translated, it gives CASRHTSGYEQYF.

This rearrangement joins TRBV15 to TRBJ1-5; tentatively, D is TRBD1 (6 bases). Looked up from germline, CDR1 is LNHNV and CDR2 is YYDKDF (reference sequence). The CDR3 contains 16 residues. V gave up 0 bases and J gave up 3 bases, with 12 bases separating them. The CDR3 DNA is TGTGCCACCAGCAGAGATTTAGGACAGAACAATCAGCCCCAGCATTTT. Residues: CATSRDLGQNNQPQHF.

V and J are TRBV15 and TRBJ1-5; TRBD1 aligns across 8 bases. Germline CDR1 is LNHNV and CDR2 is YYDKDF (reference sequence). The CDR3 length is 17 residues. The J segment lost 0 bases and the V segment lost 4 bases, leaving 8 bases of the junction unmatched. CDR3 nucleotides: TGTGCCACCAGCAAGACCCACAGGGGGAATAGCAATCAGCCCCAGCATTTT. This codes for CATSKTHRGNSNQPQHF. The full variable domain, completed using reference TRBV15 and TRBJ1-5, is DAMVIQNPRYQVTQFGKPVTLSCSQTLNHNVMYWYQQKSSQAPKLLFHYYDKDFNNEADTPDNFQSRRPNTSFCFLDIRSPGLGDTAMYLCATSKTHRGNSNQPQHFGDGTRLSIL.

This chain uses TRBV11-2 with TRBJ2-6; a weak D match, TRBD1 (6 bases). The CDR3 has 16 amino acids. Trimming cost V 4 bases and J 2 bases, with 12 bases left between them. The germline V gene has CDR1 SGHAT and CDR2 FQNNGV. The CDR3, as DNA: TGTGCCAGCAGCTACGACAGGATCCCTGGGGCCAACGTCCTGACTTTC. This encodes CASSYDRIPGANVLTF.

V usage is TRBV6-2 or TRBV6-3 and J usage is TRBJ2-1; the match to TRBD1 covers 9 bases. The V gene end was trimmed by 6 bases and the J gene end by 4 bases; junction bases not matched to a gene: 10. CDR3 size: 16 residues. CDR1 and CDR2 from the germline V gene are MNHEY and SVGEGT. Written as DNA, the CDR3 is TGTGCCAGCAGCCCCTTTGGACAGGGGCGATACAATGAGCAGTTCTTC. It yields the protein CASSPFGQGRYNEQFF.

This clonotype was recorded a few times. This chain uses TRBV3-1 with TRBJ2-1; no clear D gene. The CDR3 is 14 amino acids. Germline V gene lookup returns CDR1 LGHDT and CDR2 YNNKEL (reference sequence). V dropped 1 base and J dropped 2 bases, with 6 bases sitting between them. CDR3 sequence (DNA): TGTGCCAGCAGCCAAGCGGTAACCTACAATGAGCAGTTCTTC. Amino acid sequence: CASSQAVTYNEQFF.